The rows below give T cell receptor beta chains drawn from one sample of a study of T cell changes during pregnancy in multiple sclerosis. Sequencing was performed with immunoSEQ multiplex PCR; in TCRdb, only in-frame clones are kept and a portion is missing. The profile covers about 22,000 clones, with 70% to 90% appearing a single time and 7.5% to 9% taken by the ten largest. The sequences come from CD8+ T cells from peripheral blood mononuclear cells, collected before pregnancy. These TCRs come from a female donor with multiple sclerosis, enrolled in a pregnancy study. CDR3s include the opening cysteine and the closing phenylalanine or tryptophan. Each record gives: D gene, V gene, J gene, clone size, CDR3 DNA, CDR3 protein. D genes are given only for firm matches. Clone size is not always given. Where it is, it says once, few, many or a class for expanded clones.

TRBD2	TRBV6-5	TRBJ2-7	.	TGTGCCACCACAGGACTAGCGGGAGCTCGAAGCGAGCAGTACTTC	CATTGLAGARSEQYF
.	TRBV4-3	TRBJ1-1	few	TGCGCCAGCAGCCAAGATAACAGGGCGGGCACTGAAGCTTTCTTT	CASSQDNRAGTEAFF
TRBD1	TRBV29-1	TRBJ2-7	.	TGCAGCGCCGTGACAGGGTTCTACGAGCAGTACTTC	CSAVTGFYEQYF
TRBD1	TRBV5-1	TRBJ2-7	.	TGCGCCAGCAGCTCACTCACAGGGGTACGAATCTACGAGCAGTACTTC	CASSSLTGVRIYEQYF
TRBD1	TRBV9	TRBJ2-7	.	TGTGCCAGCAGCCCAGGGGGCGGACCCCACGAGCAGTACTTC	CASSPGGGPHEQYF
TRBD2	TRBV4-1	TRBJ2-7	.	TGCGCCAGCAGCCAAGTGGGACTAGCGGGAGTGGAGCAGTACTTC	CASSQVGLAGVEQYF
.	TRBV4-1	TRBJ2-7	.	TGCGCCAGCAGCCTCTATGTGATAGCGAGAACCTACGAGCAGTACTTC	CASSLYVIARTYEQYF
TRBD1	TRBV6-1	TRBJ1-2	.	TGTGCCAGCAGTGAAATCACGGCAGGGGGATATGGCTACACCTTC	CASSEITAGGYGYTF
.	TRBV6-5	TRBJ1-4	.	TGTGCCAGCAGTTACTCCCTAGGGGATTCGGGTGAAAAACTGTTTTTT	CASSYSLGDSGEKLFF
TRBD1	TRBV27	TRBJ1-2	once	TGTGCCAGCAGCTGGACAGGGGATGGCAGACTCGGTGGCTACACCTTC	CASSWTGDGRLGGYTF
TRBD2	TRBV7-9	TRBJ2-7	.	TGTGCCAGCAGCCCTCGACGGGCTAGCGGGAGAAGTTTCCCCTACGAGCAGTACTTC	CASSPRRASGRSFPYEQYF
TRBD2	TRBV4-1	TRBJ2-1	.	TGCGCCAGCAGCCAACCGACTAGCGGGAAATACAATGAGCAGTTCTTC	CASSQPTSGKYNEQFF
.	TRBV27	TRBJ1-5	.	TGTGCCAGCAGTTTGACAGGTAGCAATCAGCCCCAGCATTTT	CASSLTGSNQPQHF
.	TRBV30	TRBJ1-1	.	TGTGCCTGGAGCGTCGGGAAAACGAACACTGAAGCTTTCTTT	CAWSVGKTNTEAFF
.	TRBV4-1	TRBJ1-2	.	TGCGCCAGCAGCCTGCACGGACAATCAAACTATGGCTACACCTTC	CASSLHGQSNYGYTF
.	TRBV27	TRBJ1-2	.	TGTGCCAGCAGTTTACGGGGGGCGAATCAGCACTATGGCTACACCTTC	CASSLRGANQHYGYTF
TRBD1	TRBV7-9	TRBJ1-2	.	TGTGCCAGCAGCCAACCTCGGGACAGGGGGATCTATGGCTACACCTTC	CASSQPRDRGIYGYTF
TRBD1	TRBV27	TRBJ2-7	.	TGTGCCAGCAGTTTATCTCGACAGGGGGCAGGTGAGCAGTACTTC	CASSLSRQGAGEQYF
.	TRBV5-1	TRBJ2-3	.	TGCGCCAGCTCCGGGATTCCAACAGATACGCAGTATTTT	CASSGIPTDTQYF
.	TRBV6-1	TRBJ2-7	.	TGTGCCAGCAGTGAAGGTTGGTGGGACTCCGCCTACGAGCAGTACTTC	CASSEGWWDSAYEQYF
TRBD1	TRBV5-6	TRBJ1-4	.	TGTGCCAGCAGCTCACAGGGGAATGAAAAACTGTTTTTT	CASSSQGNEKLFF
TRBD2	TRBV9	TRBJ2-1	once	TGTGCCAGCAGCGTAGTAGCGGGCCTGAGCTCCTACAATGAGCAGTTCTTC	CASSVVAGLSSYNEQFF
TRBD1	TRBV6-5	TRBJ2-7	.	TGTGCCAGCAGTTTTTCCGGGACAGGGTCCTACGAGCAGTACTTC	CASSFSGTGSYEQYF
.	TRBV11-2	TRBJ2-7	.	TGTGCCAGCAGCTTACAGGGGAGCTCCTACGAGCAGTACTTC	CASSLQGSSYEQYF
TRBD1	TRBV14	TRBJ2-3	.	TGTGCCAGCAGCCACAACAGGGGTGTCACAGATACGCAGTATTTT	CASSHNRGVTDTQYF
TRBD2	TRBV6-4	TRBJ2-1	.	TGTGCCAGCAGTGACTCGGGCGGGAGGGGTTACAATGAGCAGTTCTTC	CASSDSGGRGYNEQFF
TRBD2	TRBV4-1	TRBJ2-7	once	TGCGCCAGCAGCCAATTAGCGGGAGGAAGGCCCTACGAGCAGTACTTC	CASSQLAGGRPYEQYF
.	TRBV5-5	TRBJ1-1	few	TGTGCCAGCAGCTCTCCCGGGATAGGGATTTCTGAAGCTTTCTTT	CASSSPGIGISEAFF
TRBD2	TRBV2	TRBJ2-7	few	TGTGCCAGCAGTGAGGGGCCTAGCGGGAGTTCCTACGAGCAGTACTTC	CASSEGPSGSSYEQYF
TRBD1	TRBV4-1	TRBJ2-7	.	TGCGCCAGCAGCCATCAAGGACGGGACAGGGGTGACGAGCAGTACTTC	CASSHQGRDRGDEQYF
.	TRBV6-6	TRBJ2-7	few	TGTGCCAGCAGCCTGGACATATACGAGCAGTACTTC	CASSLDIYEQYF
.	TRBV5-1	TRBJ2-5	once	TGCGCCAGCAGCTTGGTACAAGGTGGGAGGGAGACCCAGTACTTC	CASSLVQGGRETQYF
TRBD2	TRBV6-4	TRBJ2-3	once	TGTGCCAGCAGTGACTCGCGGGAGAGTGAGGGCACAGATACGCAGTATTTT	CASSDSRESEGTDTQYF
.	TRBV10-1	TRBJ2-7	.	TGCGCCAGCAGTGACGGTAGTGACGAGCAGTACTTC	CASSDGSDEQYF
.	TRBV5-6	TRBJ1-2	.	TGTGCCAGCAGCTTAGACCAGGGGGGCTACACCTTC	CASSLDQGGYTF
.	TRBV30	TRBJ1-1	.	TGTGCCTGGAGTCGGGGGTTAGAAGCTTTCTTT	CAWSRGLEAFF
.	TRBV7-6	TRBJ1-5	.	TGTGCCAGCAGCCAGGGTGCAGATAGCAATCAGCCCCAGCATTTT	CASSQGADSNQPQHF
TRBD1	TRBV6-5	TRBJ2-5	.	TGTGCCAGCAGTTACTTCGGGACAGGGCAAGAGACCCAGTACTTC	CASSYFGTGQETQYF
.	TRBV10-3	TRBJ1-2	.	TGTGCCATCAGTGAGAGTAAGAGGAATGGCTACACCTTC	CAISESKRNGYTF
TRBD1	TRBV27	TRBJ1-2	.	TGTGCCAGCAGTTTATCGATAGGGGGGACAGGACCCTATGGCTACACCTTC	CASSLSIGGTGPYGYTF
TRBD2	TRBV13	TRBJ2-3	.	TGTGCCAGCAGCCGTTGGACTAGCGGAGATACTAGCACAGATACGCAGTATTTT	CASSRWTSGDTSTDTQYF
.	TRBV6-6	TRBJ1-2	.	TGTGCCAGCAGTTACGTAACAGGGAGAACTGGAGCTGGCTACACCTTC	CASSYVTGRTGAGYTF
TRBD2	TRBV6-4	TRBJ2-3	medium-sized	TGTGCCAGCAGTGATGCGGGAGGGGGAGATACGCAGTATTTT	CASSDAGGGDTQYF
TRBD2	TRBV27	TRBJ2-7	.	TGTGCCAGCAGTCCCCGGACTAGCGACGGAAGCTCCTACGAGCAGTACTTC	CASSPRTSDGSSYEQYF
TRBD2	TRBV29-1	TRBJ2-7	once	TGCAGCGTTGCGGGACTAGCGGGCCGGATCTCCTACGAGCAGTACTTC	CSVAGLAGRISYEQYF
.	TRBV4-2	TRBJ2-2	.	TGTGCCAGCAGCCGTGGACTACTTGTCACCGGGGAGCTGTTTTTT	CASSRGLLVTGELFF